A single sample gave rise to the 27 T cell receptor beta chains below, sequenced in a study of regulatory T cells in long-lasting Graves disease. Specified time point: newly diagnosed GD, antithyroid drugs for less than 3 months. There was RNA extracted from PBMCs, and the TCR library was made from it. Investigators prepared the TCR beta libraries by applying iRepertoire HTBI primers and Arm-PCR of CDR3 regions. TCRdb re-called the multiplex PCR reads with MiXCR, one entry per CDR3 protein. This table holds around 420,000 distinct CDR3 sequences, roughly 15% found once. In addition, the sample was reused for a study of T cells in Graves' hyperthyroidism and ophthalmopathy.

This specimen consisted of peripheral blood mononuclear cells (PBMCs), obtained at new diagnosis, from a patient treated with antithyroid drugs. The receptor set was obtained from a woman in her thirties or forties with Graves disease.

CDR3 in amino acids: CASSPGQRHTEAFF. Written as DNA, the CDR3 is TGTGCCAGCTCACCAGGACAAAGACACACTGAAGCTTTCTTT. The chain uses TRBV18 and TRBJ1-1, with D maybe TRBD1 (5 bases). Trimming took off 2 bases at V and 3 bases at J, with 10 bases between the two ends. Germline CDR1 is KGHSH and CDR2 is LQKENI. CDR3 length: 14 amino acids.

This clonotype was recorded at least ten times. The chain employs TRBV12-3 or TRBV12-4 and TRBJ2-3, with D possibly being TRBD1 (5 bases). This CDR3 contains 16 residues. V lost 4 bases, J lost 2 bases, and 16 bases lay in between. The CDR3 region has the DNA TGTGCCAGCAGTTCCCAGGGCCTACCCCCCACAGATACGCAGTATTTT. This translates into CASSSQGLPPTDTQYF.

The rearrangement uses TRBV20-1 and TRBJ1-2; the D is unclear. The CDR3 loop spans 16 amino acids. Deletions cut 3 bases from V and 7 bases from J, with 24 bases between. CDR1 DFQATT and CDR2 SNEGSKA come from the germline V gene (reference sequence). CDR3 in amino acids: CSASGRRGSGVGGYTF. DNA of the CDR3: TGCAGTGCTAGTGGCCGACGGGGATCTGGTGTAGGTGGCTACACCTTC.

This clonotype was observed many times. The chain links TRBV12-5 to TRBJ1-1; no firm D call. The V and J ends lost 2 bases and 0 bases respectively, with 19 bases between them. The CDR3 consists of 18 residues. Germline CDR1 and CDR2: LGHNT and FRNRAP. In DNA, the CDR3 is TGTGCTAGTGGTTTGAACCCCGGGGAGTTTCTAATGAACACTGAAGCTTTCTTT. Protein product: CASGLNPGEFLMNTEAFF.

This clonotype occurred many times. This chain connects TRBV19 to TRBJ2-2; D not resolved. From germline, CDR1 is LNHDA and CDR2 SQIVND (reference sequence). Trimming removed 9 bases at V and 1 base at J, with 12 bases between. The CDR3 runs to 14 residues. Written as DNA, the CDR3 is TGTGCCAGCAGTGGTTCAGGGAACACCGGGGAGCTGTTTTTT. Protein sequence: CASSGSGNTGELFF.

This clonotype was detected many times. The chain is built from TRBV30 and TRBJ1-5, with 7 bases identical to TRBD1. CDR3 length: 14 residues. The J segment lost 3 bases and the V segment lost 2 bases, leaving 4 bases of the junction unmatched. The germline V gene encodes CDR1 GTSNPN and CDR2 SVGIG (reference sequence). DNA of the CDR3: TGTGCCTGGAGTCCGACAGGGAACAATCAGCCCCAGCATTTT. It codes for CAWSPTGNNQPQHF.

This clonotype was observed a few times. The genes are TRBV11-2 and TRBJ2-2; 11 nucleotides line up with TRBD2. Germline V gene sequence: CDR1 SGHAT, CDR2 FQNNGV. The V gene end was trimmed by 3 bases and the J gene end by 3 bases; junction bases not matched to a gene: 9. The CDR3 spans 18 residues. In nucleotides, the CDR3 is TGTGCCAGCAGCTTTAGACTAGCGGGAATACGAGACACCGGGGAGCTGTTTTTT. Translating it yields CASSFRLAGIRDTGELFF.

This clonotype was seen at least ten times. This chain links TRBV7-6 with TRBJ2-5; 7 bases fit TRBD2. V gave up 2 bases and J gave up 4 bases; unmatched junction bases: 4. The length of the CDR3 is 14 residues. Germline-derived CDR1 and CDR2 are SGHVS and FNYEAQ. CDR3 in DNA: TGTGCCAGCAGCTTAAGCTGGGGGGGAGAGACCCAGTACTTC. Translation: CASSLSWGGETQYF.

The chain carries TRBV11-1 and TRBJ2-6; no clear D gene. CDR1 SGHAT and CDR2 FQDESV come from the germline V gene (reference sequence). V lost 5 bases and J 9 bases, leaving 8 bases between the germline ends. The CDR3 sequence is 12 residues long. DNA for the CDR3: TGTGCCAGCAGCCCCGAGGTCAACGTCCTGACTTTC. Translating gives CASSPEVNVLTF.

This chain connects TRBV3-1 to TRBJ2-7, with 7 bases lining up with TRBD2. CDR1 and CDR2 from the germline V gene are LGHDT and YNNKEL (reference sequence). Trimming removed 4 bases from V and 1 base from J; junction bases left unmatched: 7. This CDR3 spans 15 amino acids. The CDR3 nucleotides are TGTGCCAGCAGCCCCCCGGGACTACCTTCCTACGAGCAGTACTTC. This gives the protein CASSPPGLPSYEQYF.

This clonotype appeared many times. V usage is TRBV27 and J usage is TRBJ2-3; 8 nucleotides match TRBD2. The J segment lost 5 bases and the V segment lost 2 bases, leaving 18 bases of the junction unmatched. Germline V CDR1 and CDR2: MNHEY, SMNVEV (reference sequence). The CDR3 consists of 19 residues. Here the CDR3 reads CASSLRAPFGGLEGDTQYF. Written as DNA, the CDR3 is TGTGCCAGCAGTTTAAGGGCCCCCTTCGGGGGACTAGAAGGAGATACGCAGTATTTT.

This clonotype was detected many times. The genes are TRBV5-1 and TRBJ2-3, with 10 bases identical to TRBD1. The CDR3 runs 15 residues. Germline CDR1 reads SGHRS; CDR2 reads YFSETQ. The ends lost 5 bases at V and 4 bases at J; junction bases unmatched: 7. The CDR3 here is CASRGTGERADTQYF. In DNA, the CDR3 is TGCGCCAGCAGGGGGACAGGGGAACGGGCAGATACGCAGTATTTT.

This chain connects TRBV6-2 or TRBV6-3 to TRBJ1-1; TRBD1 might be the D (5 bases). The CDR3 is 14 amino acids. The germline CDR1 and CDR2 sequences are MNHEY and SVGEGT. The V gene lost 7 bases and the J gene lost 5 bases, with 17 bases spanning the gap. The CDR3 sequence is CASTRSGVGTEAFF. For the CDR3, the DNA is TGTGCCAGCACCCGATCGGGGGTGGGGACTGAAGCTTTCTTT.

This clonotype was detected many times. The CDR3 region has the DNA TGCGCCAGCAGCCACAGACAGGCAGGCAATGAGCAGTTCTTC. It codes for CASSHRQAGNEQFF. The chain joins TRBV4-1 to TRBJ2-1; D possibly corresponds to TRBD1 (6 bases). The CDR3 consists of 14 residues. CDR1 and CDR2 from the germline V gene are MGHRA and YSYEKL. The V end was cut by 3 bases, the J end by 6 bases, with 12 bases between.

This clonotype was observed a few times. The chain links TRBV7-2 to TRBJ1-6; D gene ambiguous. Germline assignment: CDR1 SGHTA and CDR2 FQGNSA. This CDR3 is 15 amino acids long. Trimming took off 1 base at V and 7 bases at J, with 11 bases between the two ends. The chain's CDR3 is CASSLGGGGNSPLHF. Here the CDR3 DNA reads TGTGCCAGCAGCTTAGGCGGAGGAGGGAATTCACCCCTCCACTTT.

This clonotype was counted once. Compared with germline, one end of the junction differs, possibly owing to a read error. This chain uses TRBV7-9 with TRBJ1-5, with D maybe TRBD1 (5 bases). CDR3 length: 13 residues. CDR1 and CDR2 from the germline V gene are SEHNR and FQNEAQ (reference sequence). The CDR3 DNA reads as TGTGCCTGCAGGGCTGATAGCAATCAGCCCCAGCATTTT. Translation: CACRADSNQPQHF.

The table lists this clonotype with many counts. The genes are TRBV6-1 and TRBJ1-4, with D possibly matching TRBD1 (5 bases). This CDR3 region has 14 residues. The germline V gene encodes CDR1 MNHNS and CDR2 SASEGT. Trimming took off 2 bases at V and 9 bases at J, with 13 bases between the two ends. The chain's CDR3 is CASSESGPNKKLFF. The CDR3 nucleotides are TGTGCCAGCAGTGAATCGGGACCAAATAAAAAACTGTTTTTT.

This clonotype was counted at least ten times. The rearrangement uses TRBV11-3 and TRBJ1-6; D possibly corresponds to TRBD1 (6 bases). V was pared by 5 bases and J by 7 bases, with 9 bases between. The CDR3 consists of 13 residues. Germline V gives CDR1 SGHNT, CDR2 YENEEA. The CDR3 reads CASSGGGNSPLHF. CDR3 coding DNA: TGTGCCAGCAGCGGGGGCGGCAATTCACCCCTCCACTTT. Complete variable domain (other parts from reference TRBV11-3 and TRBJ1-6): EAGVVQSPRYKIIEKKQPVAFWCNPISGHNTLYWYLQNLGQGPELLIRYENEEAVDDSQLPKDRFSAERLKGVDSTLKIQPAELGDSAVYLCASSGGGNSPLHFGNGTRLTVT.

This clonotype was recorded many times. J is TRBJ2-7 and V is TRBV5-4; D may be TRBD1 (5 bases). Germline values: CDR1 SGHNT, CDR2 YYREEE (reference sequence). Deletions cut 3 bases from V and 1 base from J, with 8 bases between. The CDR3 extends over 13 amino acids. CDR3 nucleotide sequence: TGTGCCAGCAGCTCCAGACAGTCCTACGAGCAGTACTTC. Amino acid sequence: CASSSRQSYEQYF.

This clonotype was seen many times. The CDR3 DNA reads TGTGCCAGCAGCTTAAAGGGACAGGGGGCCGGGGAGCTGTTTTTT. Its protein product is CASSLKGQGAGELFF. The chain uses TRBV7-2 and TRBJ2-2; 11 positions match TRBD1. Germline CDR1 is SGHTA and CDR2 is FQGNSA. With 2 bases clipped from V and 6 bases from J, the junction kept 2 bases outside the gene matches. This CDR3 spans 15 amino acids.

This clonotype has at least ten counts. This chain connects TRBV15 to TRBJ2-2; D is unclear. The CDR3 loop spans 13 amino acids. The V and J ends lost 6 bases and 5 bases respectively, with 10 bases between them. The V gene's germline CDR1 is LNHNV and CDR2 YYDKDF (reference sequence). CDR3 region: CATRPQRTGELFF. CDR3 sequence (DNA): TGTGCCACCAGGCCACAAAGGACCGGGGAGCTGTTTTTT.

This clonotype occurred many times. The chain carries TRBV6-2 or TRBV6-3 and TRBJ2-7; no firm D call. Germline V gene sequence: CDR1 MNHEY, CDR2 SVGEGT. The ends were cut back, 0 bases at V and 2 bases at J, with 5 bases in the middle. The CDR3 has 13 residues. The CDR3 spells CASSYSRAYEQYF. CDR3 sequence (DNA): TGTGCCAGCAGTTACTCTAGAGCCTACGAGCAGTACTTC.

This clonotype was seen repeatedly, ten times or more. V usage is TRBV24-1 and J usage is TRBJ1-4; possibly TRBD1 for D (5 bases). Germline CDR1 is KGHDR and CDR2 is SFDVKD. Deletions cut 5 bases from V and 3 bases from J, with 9 bases between. CDR3 length equals 14 residues. This CDR3 reads CATSAGEANEKLFF. The DNA of the CDR3 is TGTGCCACCAGTGCGGGGGAGGCTAATGAAAAACTGTTTTTT.

The chain links TRBV20-1 to TRBJ1-2; TRBD1 might be the D (5 bases). CDR3 length: 14 amino acids. Germline V gene sequence: CDR1 DFQATT, CDR2 SNEGSKA (reference sequence). Trimming shortened V by 1 base and J by 0 bases, and 9 bases separated the two germline ends. The CDR3 DNA is TGCAGTGCTAGAGGGGCAGGGCCTAACTATGGCTACACCTTC. This translates into CSARGAGPNYGYTF.

This clonotype was counted many times. The rearrangement joins TRBV9 to TRBJ2-5; D not resolved. Looked up from germline, CDR1 is SGDLS and CDR2 is YYNGEE. V was cut by 4 bases and J by 5 bases, with 18 bases left in between. CDR3 length: 15 amino acids. The CDR3 bases are TGTGCCAGCAGCTCCGTGGGTCTCGATACGGAGACCCAGTACTTC. This sequence encodes CASSSVGLDTETQYF.

This clonotype was seen ten or more times. The gene calls are TRBV12-3 or TRBV12-4 and TRBJ2-1; TRBD2 is a possible D gene (5 bases). This CDR3 is built from 14 residues. V lost 3 bases to trimming and J lost 6 bases, with 12 bases between them. The chain's CDR3 is CASSFGLASNEQFF. For the CDR3, the DNA is TGTGCCAGCAGTTTCGGTTTAGCGAGCAATGAGCAGTTCTTC.

At least ten counts were recorded for this clonotype. The rearrangement links TRBV11-2 to TRBJ2-3; a possible D gene is TRBD2 (6 bases). The germline gives CDR1 SGHAT, CDR2 FQNNGV. V was shortened by 1 base and J by 5 bases, with 13 bases between the two germline ends. The CDR3 runs 15 residues. The DNA of the CDR3 is TGTGCCAGCAGCTTAGGCCCCGGGAGCTTAGATACGCAGTATTTT. It translates to CASSLGPGSLDTQYF.